This TCR beta chain was sequenced in a study of blood T cell repertoires in COVID-19 (dated by TCRdb to 2020 to 2022). Study-wide context: Samples covering the acute and convalescent phases of COVID-19 were provided by collaborators in the United States, Italy and Spain. A freely available public database, intended as a resource for researchers studying the immune response to SARS-CoV-2, is where the repertoires were released. Deeply sampled blood TCRbeta repertoires from subjects exposed to, actively infected with, or recovered from COVID-19 were included in the dataset. The sample metadata nearly always contained a de-identified subject ID, COVID-19 status, age in years and sex. Where available, HLA class I and class II types were obtained from metadata supplied by the sample provider rather than from assay-based typing. The prospective study material was composed of cDNA or gDNA derived from T cells, B-cell-depleted T cells, or PBMCs. Samples came from the ongoing ImmuneRACE study (first 160 participants) plus 1,254 subjects from 6 global collaborators. The paper's findings and limits, for the study overall: Clinical and demographic metadata were provided uncurated, with the amount varying by source and participant.

About this clone itself: Its antigen has not been determined. No much larger clone exists at a distance of one base, and base qualities are not known.

Whole blood was collected in K2EDTA tubes by collaborating institutions according to the institutions' own protocols. For TCRbeta analysis, collaborator samples were shipped as frozen whole blood, as isolated PBMCs, or as DNA extracted from either sample type. TCRbeta CDR3 regions were amplified from genomic DNA using the immunoSEQ Assay, a bias-controlled multiplex PCR. Processing in the source paper ran as follows. The number of nucleated cells in each sample was estimated from the amplification of reference gene primers within the assay. To quantify the absolute abundance of each unique TCRbeta CDR3 rearrangement, sequence reads were collapsed and filtered. For each sample, productive Simpson clonality was calculated as the square root of Simpson's diversity index over productive rearrangements. The table comes from immuneACCESS by way of TCRdb, which keeps in-frame sequences with V and J called. Part of the clones is missing from these tables; in studies checked, under half for an unresolved V gene and the rest for unknown reasons. The V and J calls and clone size come from that table; D and trimming were worked out from the DNA. For this sample there are just over 90,000 clones; 80% appear just once. The top ten clonotypes cover about 15% of the sample.

The CDR3 sequence holds 14 residues, the cysteine and phenylalanine included. The entry retains the CDR3 DNA only, 42 bases that are in frame from base 1. Cut back by 5 bases and 1 base, the V and J ends lie 9 bases apart. From a lookup of the germline V gene, CDR1 and CDR2 are SGHVS and FQNEAQ. Material for sequencing was peripheral blood. The sequence was obtained from a human donor in a cohort sampled during active COVID-19. The rearranged segments are TRBV7-8 and TRBJ2-1; TRBD1 is possibly the D segment (6 matching bases). The nucleotides read TGTGCCAGCAGCGAAGACAGGTCCTACAATGAGCAGTTCTTC. This gives the protein CASSEDRSYNEQFF.